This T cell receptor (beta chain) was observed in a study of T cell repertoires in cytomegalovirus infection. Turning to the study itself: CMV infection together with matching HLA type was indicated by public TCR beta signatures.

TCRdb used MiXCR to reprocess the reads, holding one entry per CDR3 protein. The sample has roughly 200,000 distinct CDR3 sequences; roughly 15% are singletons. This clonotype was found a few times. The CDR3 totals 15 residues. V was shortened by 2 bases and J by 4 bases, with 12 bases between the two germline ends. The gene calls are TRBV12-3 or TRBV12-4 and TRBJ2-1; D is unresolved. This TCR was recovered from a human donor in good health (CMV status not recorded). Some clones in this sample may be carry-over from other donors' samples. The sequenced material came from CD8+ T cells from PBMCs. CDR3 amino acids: CASSLSLAGYNEQFF. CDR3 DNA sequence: TGTGCCAGCAGTTTATCCCTCGCCGGGTACAATGAGCAGTTCTTC.